This T cell receptor (beta chain) was sequenced for a study of blood T cell repertoires in COVID-19. Whole-study context: The United States, Italy and Spain were the sources of the acute and convalescent COVID-19 samples.

Sequencing used immunoSEQ multiplex PCR; TCRdb keeps in-frame clones, though not all of them. The sample holds some 97,000 clones; 80% to 95% are singletons and the top ten take around 6%. The sample holds one count of this clone. The germline CDR1 and CDR2 sequences are WSHSY and SAAADI. The CDR3 extends over 17 amino acids. The V and J ends lost 7 bases and 1 base, in that order; junction bases with no gene match: 10. The chain links TRBV10-2 to TRBJ2-3; 11 bases line up with TRBD2. Source material: peripheral blood. The origin of this receptor is a man between 65 and 79 years old with acute or convalescent COVID-19. The CDR3 DNA sequence: TGCGCCAGCAATGTTGGGACTAGCGGATATGGCACAGATACGCAGTATTTT. Its translation: CASNVGTSGYGTDTQYF.